The rows below give T cell receptor beta chains drawn from one sample of a study of T and B cells in COVID-19 patients. TCRdb re-called the multiplex PCR reads with MiXCR, one entry per CDR3 protein. The sample yields approximately 14,000 distinct CDR3 sequences, approximately 28% seen once. Sequencing used blood. Every receptor here comes from a human donor who had recovered from COVID-19. CDR3s include the opening cysteine and the closing phenylalanine or tryptophan. A D gene is named only where the DNA matches it firmly. Clone size is not always given. Where it is, it says once, few, many or a class for expanded clones.

DNA	CDR3	V	J	size	D
TGTGCCAGCAGTCCCGGTCTGGGACTAGCGGGAACAGAGACCCAGTACTTC	CASSPGLGLAGTETQYF	TRBV6-5	TRBJ2-5	few	TRBD2
TGTGCCAGCATTTTCGGACTAGCGGGGATCTCCTACAATGAGCAGTTCTTC	CASIFGLAGISYNEQFF	TRBV5-6	TRBJ2-1	NA	TRBD2
TGCAGTGCTAGAGAGTCCCGGATAGCGGGACTTTTCTACAATGAGCAGTTCTTC	CSARESRIAGLFYNEQFF	TRBV20-1	TRBJ2-1	NA	TRBD2
TGCGCCAGCAGCGGGCGGGACCACGCCTACGAGCAGTACTTC	CASSGRDHAYEQYF	TRBV5-1	TRBJ2-7	few	NA
TGCGCCAGCACCGGCGGGGGGGCCTACAATGAGCAGTTCTTC	CASTGGGAYNEQFF	TRBV5-1	TRBJ2-1	NA	TRBD2
TGTGCCAGCGGGAGAGAGACCCAGTACTTC	CASGRETQYF	TRBV6-5	TRBJ2-5	medium-sized	NA
TGTGCCAGCAGCTCAACAGGGGGCTCCTACGAGCAGTACTTC	CASSSTGGSYEQYF	TRBV7-9	TRBJ2-7	few	TRBD1
TGTGCCAGCAGTTCCGGGGCTAACTATGGCTACACCTTC	CASSSGANYGYTF	TRBV12-3/TRBV12-4	TRBJ1-2	few	NA
TGTGCCAGCAGAACCATCGACAGGGCAACTAATGAAAAACTGTTTTTT	CASRTIDRATNEKLFF	TRBV6-5	TRBJ1-4	NA	TRBD1
TGCAGTGCTAGAGACAGGGAGGACACCGGGGAGCTGTTTTTT	CSARDREDTGELFF	TRBV20-1	TRBJ2-2	few	NA
TGTGCCAGCAGTTACCTGGGGGGGCGTAATGAAAAACTGTTTTTT	CASSYLGGRNEKLFF	TRBV6-5	TRBJ1-4	medium-sized	NA
TGTGCCAGCAGCGGGGACATGCGGCACGAGCAGTACTTC	CASSGDMRHEQYF	TRBV11-2	TRBJ2-7	NA	NA
TGTGCCAGTAGTAGCGGGAGGTCCTACAATGAGCAGTTCTTC	CASSSGRSYNEQFF	TRBV19	TRBJ2-1	NA	TRBD2
TGTGCCAGCGGCTTCATGGGAGAATGGTACGAGCAGTACTTC	CASGFMGEWYEQYF	TRBV6-1	TRBJ2-7	NA	NA
TGCGCCAGCAGCCCGCCAGCTGTTGGGACAGGGGACAATGAGCAGTTCTTC	CASSPPAVGTGDNEQFF	TRBV5-1	TRBJ2-1	NA	TRBD1
TGTGCCAGTACCCCGGGACAGGGACCCTACGAGCAGTACTTC	CASTPGQGPYEQYF	TRBV19	TRBJ2-7	once	TRBD1
TGTGCCATCAGTGAGTCTGACCCAGGCGAGCAGTACTTC	CAISESDPGEQYF	TRBV10-3	TRBJ2-7	few	NA